Described below is a single T cell receptor (beta chain) sequence and its context. No antigen is known for it. No per-base quality is available; no much larger clone lies one base away. V lost 4 bases and J lost 2 bases, and the count of bases not matched to a germline gene is 4. The CDR3 runs 14 residues from the cysteine to the phenylalanine. Solely the CDR3 DNA is kept, with 42 bases framed from the first base. As encoded in the germline V gene, CDR1 is WSHSY while CDR2 is SAAADI. The data stem from a study of shared clonotypes between healthy human individuals (dated by TCRdb to about 2020). Study-wide context: The cohort comprised a couple of women and a few men aged 18 to 49 years. For each donor, three plates each were used for CD4 naive and CD4 memory, two plates were used for CD8 naive, and one plate was used for CD8 memory. To estimate repertoire size and how much clonotypes are shared between individuals, the study performed deep sequencing of blood TCR repertoires from roughly five healthy adults. To increase sequencing depth and limit assay-specific biases, TCR repertoire library preparation and sequencing were carried out by different laboratories using diverse techniques. Between about 0.8 and 9 billion PBMCs per donor were obtained by leukapheresis.

TCR CDR3 regions were amplified from genomic DNA by multiplex PCR using the deep immunoSEQ assay. For each cell subset, the extracted genomic DNA was distributed evenly across all wells of several immunoSEQ 96-well plates, and each plate served as one replicate. For sorted subsets, each replicate PCR was loaded with approximately 190 ng genomic DNA, equivalent to approximately 33,000 T cell genomes. Purified libraries were quantified with a Qubit 3.0 fluorometer, sized on a Bioanalyzer 2100, and re-quantified with the KAPA Library Quantification kit. Each immunoSEQ 96-well plate was sequenced on its own single-read 150-cycle Illumina NextSeq 550 flow cell. In the authors' own workflow: Because the immunoSEQ output included only junctional sequences and no quality scores, the filtering could not be the same as the filtering used for full-length reads. Sequences were annotated with PyIR, a Python wrapper for IgBLAST v1.9, using IMGT germline references to assign V/J genes and CDR3. Reads were removed for weak V/J assignments (E-value above 1e-6), missing CDR3, stop codons, out-of-frame junctions, or ambiguous translated residues. V3J clonotypes were defined by identical inferred V gene, J gene, and CDR3 amino acid sequence. Percentage overlap between repertoires was calculated by dividing the number of shared unique clonotypes by the size of the smaller repertoire. Repertoire richness was assessed with RTK rarefaction, the Chao1 estimator, and Recon v2.1 estimates of unobserved clonotypes. Generation probabilities were computed with OLGA for all TCRbeta clonotypes obtained by the gDNA method from a handful of donors. The table was pulled from immuneACCESS by TCRdb, which kept in-frame rearrangements only. Such tables lose some clones; where checked, under half of the loss comes from unresolved V genes, and the rest has no known cause. The D gene and trimming were derived from the DNA, and the V and J assignments and clone size from that table. Recorded for this sample are hundreds of thousands of clones; 90% to 95% of them occurred a single time. In total, the top ten clones hold approximately 0.11% of the sample.

What the work shows at the level of the full study, not this receptor alone: Compared with non-shared clonotypes, clonotypes shared by all four sorted-subset donors had higher generation probabilities. Because the study included only a small number of donors, the genetic and exposure-history diversity represented was limited. Sampling was limited to blood, and TCR repertoires in tissue likely differ from TCR repertoires in blood. Based on pairwise subsampling, the degree of clonotype sharing among donors was expected to be affected by sequencing depth. Across a few donors, approximately 5% of naive CD4, 3% to 4% of naive CD8, 2.3% of memory CD4, and under 0.45% of memory CD8 clonotypes were shared. Naive subsets generally had larger estimated clonotype richness than memory subsets. Rarefaction of sorted-subset datasets indicated incomplete sequencing despite the large sequencing depth.

CD8 naive samples were CD45RO-negative cells positively selected for CCR7, giving a CD45RA+CCR7+ population that excluded TemRA cells. Healthy HIV-negative adults with no recently reported acute infections or vaccinations were included as donors. All donors were Caucasian adults living in Nashville, Tennessee, USA. Blood was collected by leukapheresis, and PBMCs were isolated by Ficoll-Histopaque density gradient centrifugation and then cryopreserved in liquid nitrogen vapor phase. Analytical flow cytometry was used to check the purity and quantity of each magnetically sorted T cell population. Genomic DNA was isolated from each sorted fraction and quantified by UV absorbance on a Nanodrop 2000c.

Sequenced sample: naive CD8+ T cells sorted from blood. In light of the paper, this sample's cell subset or site label describes: CD45RA+CCR7+. The receptor comes from a woman aged 25 to 39 in good health. This receptor chain uses TRBV10-2 and TRBJ2-7, and 8 junctional nucleotides match TRBD2. The nucleotides are TGCGCCAGCAGTGCGGGACTAGGGACCTACGAGCAGTACTTC. This is translated as CASSAGLGTYEQYF.